The 11 T cell receptor beta chains reported below all come from one sample, sequenced in a study of cytomegalovirus exposure and HLA in healthy donors. The PCR ran on 60 Vbeta and 13 Jbeta primers. Method: immunoSEQ multiplex PCR; TCRdb's copy keeps in-frame clones and lacks some. The ten most abundant clones cover approximately 15% of a sample with tens of thousands of clones. The sequenced sample consisted of PBMCs. All receptors come from a man aged 45 to 65 in good health and CMV-seropositive.

V and J are TRBV7-9 and TRBJ2-1; 9 bases fit TRBD1. The CDR3 covers 15 residues. Losses at the gene ends were 5 bases for V and 8 bases for J; bases not matched to a gene: 10. Germline CDR1 SEHNR, CDR2 FQNEAQ (reference sequence). CDR3 region: CASSLRDRVFDEQFF. The CDR3 bases are TGTGCCAGCAGCCTCCGGGACAGGGTTTTCGATGAGCAGTTCTTC.

This rearrangement joins TRBV7-9 to TRBJ1-5, with a possible D match to TRBD1 (5 bases). There are 15 residues in the CDR3. The germline gives CDR1 SEHNR, CDR2 FQNEAQ (reference sequence). Trimming shortened V by 1 base and J by 3 bases, and 10 bases separated the two germline ends. CDR3 nucleotide sequence: TGTGCCAGCAGCTTAGGCGGGACCGACAATCAGCCCCAGCATTTT. Its protein is CASSLGGTDNQPQHF.

The V and J genes are TRBV7-9 and TRBJ2-5; weak D call: TRBD2 (6 bases). CDR3 length: 14 residues. V lost 5 bases and J lost 1, with 11 bases in between. CDR1 SEHNR and CDR2 FQNEAQ come from the germline V gene (reference sequence). CDR3 region: CASSLRDFQETQYF. In nucleotides, the CDR3 is TGTGCCAGCAGCCTCCGGGACTTCCAAGAGACCCAGTACTTC. Full variable domain (outside the CDR3, taken from reference TRBV7-9 and TRBJ2-5): DTGVSQNPRHKITKRGQNVTFRCDPISEHNRLYWYRQTLGQGPEFLTYFQNEAQLEKSRLLSDRFSAERPKGSFSTLEIQRTEQGDSAMYLCASSLRDFQETQYFGPGTRLLVL.

The genes are TRBV10-2 and TRBJ1-5; D remains unclear. The CDR3 consists of 15 residues. Trimming took off 8 bases at V and 2 bases at J, with 16 bases between the two ends. From germline, CDR1 is WSHSY and CDR2 SAAADI. The CDR3 DNA sequence: TGCGCCAGCCGACCATCAGGTTACGGCAATCAGCCCCAGCATTTT. Its protein is CASRPSGYGNQPQHF.

The rearrangement uses TRBV12-5 and TRBJ2-7, with D possibly being TRBD1 (6 bases). The V end lost 4 bases, the J end lost 6 bases, and 19 bases lay between the germline ends. Germline assignment: CDR1 LGHNT and CDR2 FRNRAP. The CDR3 extends over 15 amino acids. Here the CDR3 reads CASGSTSRDIGEQYV. CDR3 in DNA: TGTGCTAGTGGTTCGACCTCCCGGGACATCGGCGAGCAGTACGTC.

The chain uses TRBV7-9 and TRBJ1-2, with D tentatively TRBD1 (5 bases). The germline V gene has CDR1 SEHNR and CDR2 FQNEAQ (reference sequence). The CDR3 has 16 amino acids. V was pared by 0 bases and J by 3 bases, with 14 bases between. CDR3 region: CASSLAGALGDYGYTF. DNA for the CDR3: TGTGCCAGCAGCTTAGCAGGGGCCCTCGGAGACTATGGCTACACCTTC.

This chain uses TRBV7-9 with TRBJ2-1; perhaps TRBD2 as D (6 bases). The CDR3 has 16 amino acids. Germline CDR1 is SEHNR and CDR2 is FQNEAQ (reference sequence). The V gene lost 3 bases and the J gene lost 0 bases, with 12 bases spanning the gap. The CDR3 DNA follows: TGTGCCAGCAGCTTTTCTGACGGGAGCTCCTACAATGAGCAGTTCTTC. Protein sequence: CASSFSDGSSYNEQFF. The whole variable domain, remainder taken from reference TRBV7-9 and TRBJ2-1, is DTGVSQNPRHKITKRGQNVTFRCDPISEHNRLYWYRQTLGQGPEFLTYFQNEAQLEKSRLLSDRFSAERPKGSFSTLEIQRTEQGDSAMYLCASSFSDGSSYNEQFFGPGTRLTVL.

The chain recombines TRBV7-9 with TRBJ1-1; D may be TRBD1 (6 bases). This CDR3 region has 15 residues. CDR1 SEHNR and CDR2 FQNEAQ come from the germline V gene (reference sequence). The V end lost 5 bases, the J end lost 2 bases, and 15 bases lay between the germline ends. DNA for the CDR3: TGTGCCAGCAGCCGAACTCAACAGGGTAACACTGAAGCTTTCTTT. Amino acid sequence: CASSRTQQGNTEAFF. The complete variable domain, with remaining parts taken from reference TRBV7-9 and TRBJ1-1, reads DTGVSQNPRHKITKRGQNVTFRCDPISEHNRLYWYRQTLGQGPEFLTYFQNEAQLEKSRLLSDRFSAERPKGSFSTLEIQRTEQGDSAMYLCASSRTQQGNTEAFFGQGTRLTVV.

The J gene is TRBJ2-7, the V gene TRBV7-2, with 11 nucleotides matching TRBD2. The CDR3 runs 16 residues. Germline lookup yields CDR1 SGHTA and CDR2 FQGNSA. V lost 5 bases, J lost 5 bases, and 11 bases stayed unmatched. Here the CDR3 DNA reads TGTGCCAGCAGCCTCCACGTATTAGCGGGAGGGAACGAGCAGTACTTC. Translated, it gives CASSLHVLAGGNEQYF.

The chain carries TRBV5-1 and TRBJ1-1; a possible D gene is TRBD1 (6 bases). V dropped 2 bases and J dropped 6 bases, with 11 bases sitting between them. Germline-derived CDR1 and CDR2 are SGHRS and YFSETQ. The CDR3 is 13 amino acids. This CDR3 is CASSLSRGAEAFF. For the CDR3, the DNA is TGCGCCAGCAGCTTAAGCAGGGGAGCTGAAGCTTTCTTT.

The V call is TRBV15, the J call TRBJ2-1; 9 nucleotides agree with TRBD2. The junction had 7 bases not matched to a gene; V was cut back by 1 base and J by 6 bases. Germline CDR1 reads LNHNV; CDR2 reads YYDKDF (reference sequence). This CDR3 is built from 16 residues. This chain's CDR3 is CATSRVFETSGNEQFF. The CDR3 bases are TGTGCCACCAGCAGAGTCTTCGAGACTAGCGGCAATGAGCAGTTCTTC.